The clone carrying this T cell receptor (beta chain) was observed a few times. Its antigen is currently unknown. TCRdb reprocessed the 5' RACE reads via MiXCR and lists one record per CDR3 protein. This sample has some 710,000 distinct CDR3 sequences, with over 5% found just once. Germline V gene data show CDR1 as ENHRY and CDR2 as SYGVKD. V lost 2 bases and J 5 bases, leaving 5 bases between the germline ends. This CDR3 spans 12 amino acids. The entry originates in a study of identical twins. Regarding the study as a whole: Models underestimated TCR alpha sharing (out-of-frame) in monozygotic twins. Interpretation of the results relied on cross-sectional statistical analysis and not on following the same donors. Out-of-frame alpha sequences shared by twins were enriched for low generation probability. Within cord blood, abundant beta clonotypes carried fewer insertions, but memory repertoires showed no such trend.

The receptor was isolated from a man aged 18 to 29 in good health. V gene TRBV10-3 combines with J gene TRBJ2-3; D is ambiguous. The sequenced sample consisted of naive T cells sorted from blood. CDR3 in DNA: TGTGCCATCAGTGAGGGGGAAGATACGCAGTATTTT. Translation gives CAISEGEDTQYF.